This T cell receptor (beta chain) was profiled in a study of blood T cells in healthy people across ages. Findings of the study overall: Diversity of TCR beta correlated strongly with naive T cell percentage.

With a J-beta primer mix and a sample-barcoded 5' primer, a second PCR ran 7 to 11 cycles. TCRdb reanalysed the 5' RACE reads using MiXCR and keeps one entry per CDR3 protein. This table holds over 1,500,000 distinct CDR3 sequences, about two fifths found once. V lost 2 bases, J lost 1 base, and 2 bases stayed unmatched. Germline lookup yields CDR1 SGHTA and CDR2 FQGNSA. The CDR3 covers 15 residues. Concerning this clonotype: What it binds is unknown.

The specimen was blood. V is TRBV7-2 and J is TRBJ1-1; 9 bases are a match to TRBD1. The receptor's source is a human donor in good health. The CDR3 loop reads CASSLWTGENTEAFF. CDR3 nucleotide sequence: TGTGCCAGCAGCTTATGGACAGGGGAGAACACTGAAGCTTTCTTT. Full variable domain (remainder filled in from reference TRBV7-2 and TRBJ1-1): GAGVSQSPSNKVTEKGKDVELRCDPISGHTALYWYRQSLGQGLEFLIYFQGNSAPDKSGLPSDRFSAERTGGSVSTLTIQRTQQEDSAVYLCASSLWTGENTEAFFGQGTRLTVV.